A single sample is the source of the 15 T cell receptor beta chains below, sequenced in a study of CD8+ T cells in alopecia areata. After isolation, RNA underwent reverse transcription to generate cDNA as the sequencing template. Data came from immunoSEQ multiplex PCR; TCRdb stores just in-frame clones and leaves some out. In the table there are around 190,000 clones, approximately 60% of which are singletons. Treatment denoted: oral pan-JAK inhibitor, 5-10 mg twice daily. This specimen consisted of CD4+ T cells sorted from blood, obtained at week 4, from a patient treated with tofacitinib. These receptors were taken from a human donor with alopecia areata.

The chain combines TRBV30 with TRBJ1-5; possibly TRBD1 for D (5 bases). CDR3 length: 13 residues. V lost 3 bases to trimming and J lost 6 bases, with 12 bases between them. Germline V gene lookup returns CDR1 GTSNPN and CDR2 SVGIG (reference sequence). The CDR3 loop reads CAWSRRGLQPQHF. CDR3 DNA: TGTGCCTGGAGCAGGAGGGGACTTCAGCCCCAGCATTTT. Full variable domain (remainder filled in from reference TRBV30 and TRBJ1-5): SQTIHQWPATLVQPVGSPLSLECTVEGTSNPNLYWYRQAAGRGLQLLFYSVGIGQISSEVPQNLSASRPQDRQFILSSKKLLLSDSGFYLCAWSRRGLQPQHFGDGTRLSIL.

The sample holds a few counts of this clone. The chain links TRBV6-1 to TRBJ2-7; 10 nucleotides align to TRBD2. The CDR3 consists of 14 residues. V dropped 6 bases and J dropped 4; count of bases not matched to a gene: 6. Germline V lookup: CDR1 MNHNS, CDR2 SASEGT. The DNA of the CDR3 is TGTGCCAGCAGCGAGTCTAGCGGGAGATACGAGCAGTACTTC. Translation: CASSESSGRYEQYF.

This rearrangement joins TRBV28 to TRBJ2-1; 8 nucleotides agree with TRBD2. The trim removed 2 bases at V and 10 bases at J, leaving 7 bases unmatched. The CDR3 runs 14 residues. Germline V gene data show CDR1 as MDHEN and CDR2 as SYDVKM. CDR3 bases: TGTGCCAGCAGTTTACCCGGGACTAGGCGGGAGCAGTTCTTC. It specifies CASSLPGTRREQFF.

The chain links TRBV5-1 to TRBJ1-6; a possible D gene is TRBD1 (6 bases). Germline V gene sequence: CDR1 SGHRS, CDR2 YFSETQ. This CDR3 spans 14 amino acids. Trimming shortened V by 7 bases and J by 6 bases, and 14 bases separated the two germline ends. The chain's CDR3 is CASSRTGSNSPLHF. CDR3 in DNA: TGCGCCAGCTCAAGAACAGGGAGTAATTCACCCCTCCACTTT.

Worth noting for this clone: Other DNA sequences in the same sample also yield this CDR3. The gene calls are TRBV29-1 and TRBJ1-2, with D possibly matching TRBD1 (6 bases). The CDR3 consists of 13 residues. CDR1 is SQVTM and CDR2 is ANQGSEA in the germline V gene. V dropped 6 bases and J dropped 4 bases, with 15 bases sitting between them. CDR3 sequence: CSVSTGLGYGYTF. The CDR3 nucleotides are TGCAGCGTGTCTACAGGGTTGGGCTATGGCTACACCTTC.

The J gene is TRBJ2-1, the V gene TRBV4-3, with 14 bases lining up with TRBD2. Germline assignment: CDR1 LGHNA and CDR2 YSLEER. CDR3 length: 18 residues. V was pared by 4 bases and J by 2 bases, with 7 bases of the junction left unmatched. The CDR3 DNA reads TGCGCCAGCAGCCTCCGACTAGCGGGAGGGGGGGCCTACAATGAGCAGTTCTTC. The encoded protein is CASSLRLAGGGAYNEQFF.

The chain employs TRBV5-1 and TRBJ2-3, with 7 bases identical to TRBD1. V shed 4 bases, J shed 9 bases, and the junction held 14 bases outside the gene matches. This CDR3 contains 15 residues. From germline, CDR1 is SGHRS and CDR2 YFSETQ. The CDR3 region is CASSQGQESAATQYF. The CDR3, as DNA: TGCGCCAGCAGCCAAGGACAGGAGAGCGCTGCCACGCAGTATTTT.

The CDR3 here is CASRRQANTEAFF. The CDR3 DNA reads as TGTGCCAGCAGAAGACAAGCGAACACTGAAGCTTTCTTT. The genes are TRBV28 and TRBJ1-1, with unresolved D. The CDR3 is made up of 13 amino acids. With 6 bases removed from V and 1 base from J, the gap between germline ends came to 9 bases. Germline values: CDR1 MDHEN, CDR2 SYDVKM.

This clone was counted a few times. This sequence joins TRBV9 and TRBJ2-3; 7 nucleotides line up with TRBD1. Germline V gene lookup returns CDR1 SGDLS and CDR2 YYNGEE. V was clipped by 4 bases and J by 4 bases; unmatched bases: 6. This CDR3 has 14 amino acids. This CDR3 reads CASSKTQGADTQYF. CDR3 DNA sequence: TGTGCCAGCAGCAAGACTCAGGGGGCAGATACGCAGTATTTT.

In this sample, this clone turned up a few times. The chain carries TRBV2 and TRBJ1-1; D is unclear. Germline V gene lookup returns CDR1 SNHLY and CDR2 FYNNEI. The CDR3 spans 11 residues. The V gene lost 5 bases and the J gene lost 5 bases, with 6 bases spanning the gap. The CDR3 reads CASSPQTEAFF. The DNA of the CDR3 is TGTGCCAGCAGTCCCCAGACTGAAGCTTTCTTT.

The CDR3 DNA is TGCAGCGTTGAAGTGGGGCTTCGCACAGATACGCAGTATTTT. Amino acid sequence: CSVEVGLRTDTQYF. This chain joins TRBV29-1 and TRBJ2-3; TRBD1 might be the D (5 bases). Germline V lookup: CDR1 SQVTM, CDR2 ANQGSEA. V was shortened by 1 base and J by 1 base, with 9 bases between the two germline ends. CDR3 length: 14 residues.

The V call is TRBV5-1, the J call TRBJ2-1; TRBD2 aligns across 9 bases. CDR1 SGHRS and CDR2 YFSETQ come from the germline V gene. The CDR3 has 16 amino acids. Trimming cost V 4 bases and J 2 bases; bases outside gene matches: 7. CDR3: CASSQGASGAYNEQFF. In DNA, the CDR3 is TGCGCCAGCAGCCAAGGTGCTAGCGGGGCCTACAATGAGCAGTTCTTC. Together with reference TRBV5-1 and TRBJ2-1, the CDR3 gives the full variable domain: KAGVTQTPRYLIKTRGQQVTLSCSPISGHRSVSWYQQTPGQGLQFLFEYFSETQRNKGNFPGRFSGRQFSNSRSEMNVSTLELGDSALYLCASSQGASGAYNEQFFGPGTRLTVL.

This clone was detected a few times. The chain has TRBV20-1 and TRBJ2-5, with D unresolved. Germline V gene data show CDR1 as DFQATT and CDR2 as SNEGSKA (reference sequence). V shed 3 bases and J shed 5 bases, with 7 bases lying between them. CDR3 size: 11 residues. CDR3 coding DNA: TGCAGTGCTAGGAGTGGGGAGACCCAGTACTTC. Translated, it gives CSARSGETQYF.

The V and J genes are TRBV7-2 and TRBJ2-1; no clear D. V was pared by 0 bases and J by 10 bases, with 10 bases between. Germline V CDR1 and CDR2: SGHTA, FQGNSA. The CDR3 runs to 13 residues. This CDR3 is CASSLAGQREQFF. The CDR3 nucleotides are TGTGCCAGCAGCTTAGCGGGCCAGAGGGAGCAGTTCTTC.

The CDR3 region has the DNA TGTGCCAGCGGGAACGTTCAGGGTTCCTACGAGCAGTACTTC. Protein product: CASGNVQGSYEQYF. The chain combines TRBV6-6 with TRBJ2-7, with a weak D call TRBD1 (5 bases). This CDR3 has 14 amino acids. Germline-derived CDR1 and CDR2 are MNHNY and SVGAGI (reference sequence). The V gene lost 8 bases and the J gene lost 1 base, with 15 bases spanning the gap.